The clone carrying this TCR beta chain was seen just once. Original handling: Reference gene primer amplification gave estimated nucleated cell counts. The data were produced by immunoSEQ multiplex PCR, yet TCRdb's version contains in-frame clones alone and is incomplete. V, J and clone size derive from that table, while D and trimming were established from the DNA sequence. Altogether some 150,000 clones are present, 78% being singletons, with the ten largest covering about 15%. This specimen comes from a study of blood T cell repertoires in COVID-19. As for the study in general: The study drew acute and convalescent COVID-19 samples from the United States, Italy and Spain. Nucleic acid was either cDNA or gDNA, and it came from T cells, B-cell-depleted T cells, or PBMCs.

V trimming: 3 bases; J trimming: 7 bases; junction bases outside the gene matches: 7. Germline CDR1 and CDR2: SEHNR and FQNEAQ (reference sequence). This CDR3 is 14 amino acids long. This rearrangement joins TRBV7-9 to TRBJ2-5; 8 bases agree with TRBD1. The source of this sequence is a woman of 80 years or more with acute or convalescent COVID-19. Sequencing used peripheral blood. The CDR3 DNA follows: TGTGCCAGCAGCTTTGGACAGGGTCCGGGGACCCAGTACTTC. Protein product: CASSFGQGPGTQYF.